One TCR beta chain is described in this entry. TCRdb called the RACE reads again in MiXCR, with one record for every CDR3 protein. The sample records approximately 110,000 distinct CDR3 sequences, 34% being singletons. Germline lookup yields CDR1 LNHDA and CDR2 SQIVND (reference sequence). The length of the CDR3 is 20 residues. V was clipped by 3 bases and J by 2 bases, with 25 bases between them. The entry originates in a study of human T cells and chemical hapten exposure. As for time point: patch test 3, about 24 weeks after DPC sensitization. Treatment: therapeutic diphenylcyclopropenone sensitization with weekly scalp DPC.

The sequenced sample was whole blood, obtained in connection with sensitization to the hapten diphenylcyclopropenone (DPC). The TCR sequence derives from a man aged 35-49 years with alopecia areata. Some clones in this sample may be carry-over from other donors' samples. The chain employs TRBV19 and TRBJ2-2; possibly TRBD2 for D (6 bases). CDR3 region: CASSMALVGVAELNTGELFF. In DNA, the CDR3 is TGTGCCAGTAGTATGGCCCTCGTTGGAGTAGCGGAACTTAACACCGGGGAGCTGTTTTTT. Using reference TRBV19 and TRBJ2-2 for the parts outside the CDR3, the full variable domain is DGGITQSPKYLFRKEGQNVTLSCEQNLNHDAMYWYRQDPGQGLRLIYYSQIVNDFQKGDIAEGYSVSREKKESFPLTVTSAQKNPTAFYLCASSMALVGVAELNTGELFFGEGSRLTVL.